The T cell receptor (beta chain) under discussion was sequenced for a study of T cell changes during pregnancy in multiple sclerosis. The V gene's germline CDR1 is LGHNT and CDR2 FRNRAP. Trimming took 6 bases from V and 4 from J, leaving 15 bases between them. This CDR3 is 14 amino acids long. Using immunoSEQ multiplex PCR, the repertoire was profiled, and TCRdb retains in-frame clones only, with some absent. The sample has around 33,000 clones, 90% seen once. This sequence originates from a female donor in good health, enrolled as a control in a pregnancy study. The chain employs TRBV12-5 and TRBJ2-5, with TRBD2 as a possible D gene (5 bases). The sequences come from CD4+ T cells from peripheral blood mononuclear cells, collected in the third trimester of pregnancy. CDR3 nucleotides: TGTGCTAGTGGCGCCGACGCGGGCCGAGAGACCCAGTACTTC. Translating it yields CASGADAGRETQYF. Full variable domain (rest looked up from reference TRBV12-5 and TRBJ2-5): DARVTQTPRHKVTEMGQEVTMRCQPILGHNTVFWYRQTMMQGLELLAYFRNRAPLDDSGMPKDRFSAEMPDATLATLKIQPSEPRDSAVYFCASGADAGRETQYFGPGTRLLVL.